This T cell receptor beta chain originates from a study of blood T cell repertoires in COVID-19. Study summary: Sample material is recorded as cDNA or gDNA derived from T cells, B-cell-depleted T cells, or PBMCs.

Those who participated ranged in age from roughly 18 to 90 years and resided in around 22 US areas. A COVID-19 case was met by exposed participants within 2 weeks before study entry. Profiling relied on immunoSEQ multiplex PCR, and the TCRdb table lists in-frame clones only, not all of them. The repertoire holds about 250,000 clones, 80% to 90% seen once, with 2.5% to 3.5% in the top ten. The CDR3 is made up of 15 amino acids. Deletions cut 2 bases from V and 2 bases from J, with 10 bases between. CDR1 is MNHEY and CDR2 is SVGEGT in the germline V gene. The chain recombines TRBV6-2 or TRBV6-3 with TRBJ1-5; D may be TRBD1 (6 bases). This TCR came from a woman in her 40s who had been exposed to COVID-19. Sample: PBMCs or T cells enriched from blood (not recorded which). CDR3 in amino acids: CASSYAAGGNQPQHF. The DNA of the CDR3 is TGTGCCAGCAGTTACGCGGCAGGGGGCAATCAGCCCCAGCATTTT.